This T cell receptor (beta chain) was identified in a study of regulatory and conventional T cells in RAG deficiency. Trimming removed 8 bases at V and 4 bases at J, with 11 bases between. The CDR3 spans 12 residues. Germline CDR1 reads KGHSH; CDR2 reads LQKENI. Blood CD4+ CD25-low CD127-high conventional T cells supplied the genomic DNA template. The table came from immunoSEQ multiplex PCR; TCRdb's copy has only in-frame clones and leaves some out. The table has some 21,000 clones, 85% to 95% seen once. Study conclusions and caveats: In Omenn syndrome, sorted "Tregs" may be peripherally activated cells.

As for this clone: Its antigen is still unknown.

This same sample was also part of a study on regulatory T cells. That paper adds: Primers: 52 TRBV forward and 13 TRBJ reverse.

The chain uses TRBV18 and TRBJ1-1, with D uncertain. The specimen was CD4+ T cells sorted from blood. This clonotype was obtained from a human donor in good health. CDR3 loop: CASRTQLTEAFF. CDR3 in DNA: TGTGCCAGCCGTACGCAGCTCACTGAAGCTTTCTTT.